This T cell receptor beta chain appears in the sequencing data of a study of blood T cell repertoires in COVID-19. Overall study: Samples came from the United States, Italy and Spain, spanning acute and convalescent COVID-19. In each case, the material was cDNA or gDNA derived from T cells, B-cell-depleted T cells, or PBMCs.

The authors' processing: Cell counts per sample came from amplifying reference gene primers. The method was immunoSEQ multiplex PCR; TCRdb's version includes in-frame clones alone and lacks a portion of them. D and trimming were read from the DNA, whereas the V and J calls and clone size are those reported in that table. The repertoire holds 100,000 or so clones, with 70% to 90% as singletons. Germline trimming cut 5 bases from V and 6 bases from J; bases unmatched to any gene: 8. Germline assignment: CDR1 LNHDA and CDR2 SQIVND (reference sequence). The CDR3 spans 16 residues. The specimen sequenced was peripheral blood. The sequence was obtained from a human donor in a cohort sampled during active COVID-19. The rearrangement links TRBV19 to TRBJ2-1; 12 positions match TRBD2. The CDR3 here is CASSSFLAGGLNEQFF. CDR3 sequence (DNA): TGTGCCAGTAGTTCCTTTCTAGCGGGGGGGCTCAATGAGCAGTTCTTC.